The rows below give T cell receptor beta chains drawn from one sample of a study of blood T cell repertoires in COVID-19. TCRdb's table, derived via immunoSEQ multiplex PCR, lists solely in-frame clones and lacks some. The sample lists roughly 180,000 clones, approximately 80% occurring once. Sequenced material: PBMCs or T cells enriched from blood (not recorded which). Every receptor here comes from a man aged 35-49 years who had recovered from COVID-19. Both conserved end residues are part of each CDR3. The order of the fields is V gene, CDR3 protein.

>TRBV24-1
CATSDLGRGSTGELFF
>TRBV6-6
CASSAQGHETQYF
>TRBV4-3
CASSQGPNTGELFF
>TRBV2
CASSLGLAETQYF
>TRBV5-5
CASSLIFAGGPSSTDTQYF
>TRBV11-2
CASSFVGANTEAFF
>TRBV28
CASSPGLHYNEQFF
>TRBV11-3
CASSPGGADRGELFF
>TRBV9
CASSVGDEGAEAFF
>TRBV6-2/TRBV6-3
CASSDTGEVAEAFF
>TRBV5-6
CASSLTSSNEQFF
>TRBV28
CASSFGGWTEAFF
>TRBV7-2
CASSPGLAGARDEQFF
>TRBV18
CASSVSFGTYEQYF
>TRBV19
CASRIGGNSYEQYF
>TRBV7-2
CASSLEGGDEKLFF
>TRBV24-1
CATSERAGGLGLEGNYNEQFF
>TRBV5-6
CASSPPGHYNSPLHF
>TRBV27
CASSLSLQGAYKLFF
>TRBV19
CASSIGGTRTGELFF
>TRBV5-1
CASSLEAGSTDTQYF
>TRBV4-3
CASSQDPGGGYGYTF
>TRBV7-9
CASSLEGAGANVLTF
>TRBV7-8
CASSPGTETQYF
>TRBV2
CASRGDQETQYF
>TRBV27
CASSLSPTGGADTQYF
>TRBV5-4
CASRPQGDYGYTF
>TRBV6-1
CASSEPQVETQYF
>TRBV19
CASRKQGNQPQHF
>TRBV5-4
CASSGGTGNEKLFF
>TRBV9
CASSVSSGSPSYNEQFF
>TRBV12-5
CASGLGLAGVDEQFF
>TRBV11-1
CASSTGMSQPQHF
>TRBV2
CASSAGTSVYNEQFF
>TRBV7-8
CASSLGTGGLSNEKLFF
>TRBV7-9
CASSLRAGGYNEQFF
>TRBV7-8
CASSLVIPLTYNEKLFF
>TRBV28
CASSTRTGGAMYEQYF
>TRBV29-1
CSAGTGGVEQFF
>TRBV27
CASGTSVGLEGYTF
>TRBV5-1
CASSNGQNQETQYF
>TRBV6-1
CASSEFGGGYNEQFF
>TRBV5-1
CASSQIPGQGYEKLFF
>TRBV3-1/TRBV3-2
CASSRLAGGYEQFF
>TRBV5-8
CASSLAGTSGSYNEQFF
>TRBV6-2/TRBV6-3
CASSNTQGMVYGYTF
>TRBV19
CASSQGFGWTEAFF
>TRBV7-3
CASSFGMWVTEAFF
>TRBV18
CASSPRTSGQETQYF
>TRBV6-5
CASSPDRGRGTQYF
>TRBV7-8
CASSLPGKGEAFF
>TRBV7-8
CASSLVSQGNSPLHF
>TRBV2
CASSGSSGNYGYTF
>TRBV19
CASSPQGPNYGYTF
>TRBV7-8
CASSLSRLPTDTQYF
>TRBV12-5
CASGLPPRAGGPWSTDTQYF
>TRBV18
CASSPSSGAVTGELFF
>TRBV7-2
CASSLITETEAFF
>TRBV11-2
CASSPLGQTGNTIYF